The 7 T cell receptor beta chains presented below share a single source sample, sequenced in a study of spatial heterogeneity in lung cancer. TCRdb reprocessed the 5' RACE reads with MiXCR, giving one entry per CDR3 protein. The sample carries approximately 2,500 distinct CDR3 sequences, 8.5% recorded once. Time point in this sample: sample taken at primary tumor resection. The sample in question was normal lung tissue next to the tumor, obtained at surgery. The receptors here all came from a female donor with early-stage non-small cell lung cancer.

Judged by abundance, this clonotype is medium-sized. The CDR3 DNA sequence: TGTGCCAGCAGCCTGTCATCCGGGACAGGGGGGTTTGGCTACACCTTC. Its protein is CASSLSSGTGGFGYTF. This chain links TRBV14 with TRBJ1-2, with 11 positions matching TRBD1. Germline CDR1 reads SGHDN; CDR2 reads FVKESK. V lost 4 bases to trimming and J lost 7 bases; unmatched junction nucleotides: 11. This CDR3 spans 16 amino acids. Variable domain in full (rest from reference TRBV14 and TRBJ1-2): EAGVTQFPSHSVIEKGQTVTLRCDPISGHDNLYWYRRVMGKEIKFLLHFVKESKQDESGMPNNRFLAERTGGTYSTLKVQPAELEDSGVYFCASSLSSGTGGFGYTFGSGTRLTVV.

This clonotype was detected ten times or more. J is TRBJ1-4 and V is TRBV28; 8 positions match TRBD1. Unmatched junction bases numbered 7, after V lost 2 bases and J lost 5 bases. CDR3 length: 16 residues. Germline V gene lookup returns CDR1 MDHEN and CDR2 SYDVKM. The CDR3: CASSLPDRGQNEKLFF. DNA of the CDR3: TGTGCCAGCAGTTTACCCGACAGGGGACAAAATGAAAAACTGTTTTTT. Combining the CDR3 with reference TRBV28 and TRBJ1-4 gives the whole variable domain DVKVTQSSRYLVKRTGEKVFLECVQDMDHENMFWYRQDPGLGLRLIYFSYDVKMKEKGDIPEGYSVSREKKERFSLILESASTNQTSMYLCASSLPDRGQNEKLFFGSGTQLSVL.

This clonotype is deemed medium-sized. The chain uses TRBV2 and TRBJ2-3; 9 bases line up with TRBD2. Germline CDR1 reads SNHLY; CDR2 reads FYNNEI. V was clipped by 4 bases and J by 6 bases; unmatched bases: 11. This CDR3 is 16 amino acids long. For the CDR3, the DNA is TGTGCCAGCAGTGCCCGTAGCGGGGGTCCAGGGGATACGCAGTATTTT. This gives the protein CASSARSGGPGDTQYF.

This clonotype has at least ten counts. The chain's CDR3 is CASSLGQTGELFF. CDR3 sequence (DNA): TGTGCCAGCAGTCTCGGCCAAACCGGGGAGCTGTTTTTT. The rearrangement uses TRBV12-3 or TRBV12-4 and TRBJ2-2; D is unclear. V gave up 5 bases and J gave up 5 bases, with 9 bases separating them. The CDR3 has 13 amino acids.

This clonotype was counted a few times. The chain is built from TRBV6-6 and TRBJ2-3; weak D call: TRBD1 (5 bases). The V and J ends lost 5 bases and 4 bases respectively, with 10 bases between them. Germline CDR1 MNHNY, CDR2 SVGAGI (reference sequence). This CDR3 spans 13 amino acids. The CDR3 protein is CASSTSRADTQYF. The CDR3 bases are TGTGCCAGCAGTACGAGCAGGGCAGATACGCAGTATTTT.

This clonotype has a single count. The rearrangement joins TRBV2 to TRBJ2-5; possible D gene TRBD1, 6 bases. V was clipped by 2 bases and J by 3 bases, with 10 bases between them. Germline loops: CDR1 SNHLY, CDR2 FYNNEI. This CDR3 contains 14 residues. The CDR3 DNA sequence: TGTGCCAGCAGTGAATGGAGGACAGAAGAGACCCAGTACTTC. Its protein is CASSEWRTEETQYF.

This clonotype was counted at least ten times. This chain uses TRBV5-1 with TRBJ1-2; D might be TRBD1 (5 bases). Germline CDR1 is SGHRS and CDR2 is YFSETQ. The CDR3 has 15 amino acids. V was trimmed by 0 bases and J by 2 bases, leaving 11 bases between them. CDR3 sequence: CASSLGGAGNYGYTF. CDR3 coding DNA: TGCGCCAGCAGCTTGGGAGGGGCAGGGAACTATGGCTACACCTTC.